The present entry profiles one T cell receptor (beta chain) with its context. Starting material for RNA and DNA co-extraction consisted of about 20-30 mg of unsorted bulk tissue. The record originates from a study of tumor-infiltrating lymphocytes in primary liver carcinoma. In the study overall: The study enrolled male and female patients aged 30 to 69 years.

The V and J ends lost 10 bases and 1 base respectively, with 14 bases between them. From germline, CDR1 is SGHAT and CDR2 FQNNGV. This CDR3 is built from 15 residues. Starting from 450 to 500 ng of total RNA, TCR beta cDNA was produced with a primer in the constant region. Library construction for TCR beta comprised three nested multiplex PCR rounds performed with slightly modified ARM-PCR. TRBV1-TRBV30 forward primers paired with a C-beta reverse primer were used in the first two PCR rounds, which ran approximately 11 cycles each. Via MiXCR, TCRdb re-called the multiplex PCR reads, giving one row per CDR3 protein. The repertoire includes approximately 190,000 distinct CDR3 sequences, just under 85% of them detected once, and 18% sits in the top ten.

Sequencing was performed on tumor tissue from primary liver carcinoma. The clonotype comes from a man aged 35 to 55 with primary liver carcinoma and hepatitis B virus infection. V usage is TRBV11-2 and J usage is TRBJ2-6, with a tentative D call TRBD2 (5 bases). This CDR3 is CATQRPPSGANVLTF. CDR3 coding DNA: TGTGCCACACAGCGGCCGCCTTCTGGGGCCAACGTCCTGACTTTC.